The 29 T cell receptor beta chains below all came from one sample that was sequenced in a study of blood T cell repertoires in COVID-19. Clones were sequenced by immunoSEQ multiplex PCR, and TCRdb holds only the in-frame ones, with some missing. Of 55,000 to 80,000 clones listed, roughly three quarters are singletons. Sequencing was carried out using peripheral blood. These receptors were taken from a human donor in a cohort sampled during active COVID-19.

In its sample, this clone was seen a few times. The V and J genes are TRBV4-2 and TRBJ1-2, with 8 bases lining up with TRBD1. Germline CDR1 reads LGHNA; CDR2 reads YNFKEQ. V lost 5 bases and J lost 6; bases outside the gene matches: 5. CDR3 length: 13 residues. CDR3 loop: CASSYGQGDGYTF. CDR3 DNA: TGTGCCAGCAGCTACGGACAGGGTGATGGCTACACCTTC.

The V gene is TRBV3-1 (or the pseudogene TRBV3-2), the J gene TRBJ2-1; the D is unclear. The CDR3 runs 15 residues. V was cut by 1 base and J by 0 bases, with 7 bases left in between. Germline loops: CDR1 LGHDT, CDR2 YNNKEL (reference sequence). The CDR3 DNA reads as TGTGCCAGCAGCCAAGGGGCCAGCTCCTACAATGAGCAGTTCTTC. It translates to CASSQGASSYNEQFF.

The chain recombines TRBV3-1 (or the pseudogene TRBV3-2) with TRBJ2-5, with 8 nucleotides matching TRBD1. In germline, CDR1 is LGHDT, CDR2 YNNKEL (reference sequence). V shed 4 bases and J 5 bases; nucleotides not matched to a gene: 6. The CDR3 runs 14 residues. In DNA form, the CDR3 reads TGTGCCAGCAGCCCGGGACAGGTTGGGGAGACCCAGTACTTC. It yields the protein CASSPGQVGETQYF.

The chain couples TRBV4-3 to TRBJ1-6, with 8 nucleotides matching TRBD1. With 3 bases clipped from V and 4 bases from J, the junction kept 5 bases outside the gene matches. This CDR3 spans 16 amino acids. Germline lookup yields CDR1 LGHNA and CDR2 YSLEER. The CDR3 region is CASSQGTGIYNSPLHF. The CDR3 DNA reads TGCGCCAGCAGCCAGGGGACAGGCATTTATAATTCACCCCTCCACTTT.

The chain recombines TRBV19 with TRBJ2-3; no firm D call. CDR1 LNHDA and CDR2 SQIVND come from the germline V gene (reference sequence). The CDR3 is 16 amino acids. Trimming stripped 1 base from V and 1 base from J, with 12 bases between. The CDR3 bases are TGTGCCAGTAGTATAGGTTCGAGAGGTGGCACAGATACGCAGTATTTT. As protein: CASSIGSRGGTDTQYF.

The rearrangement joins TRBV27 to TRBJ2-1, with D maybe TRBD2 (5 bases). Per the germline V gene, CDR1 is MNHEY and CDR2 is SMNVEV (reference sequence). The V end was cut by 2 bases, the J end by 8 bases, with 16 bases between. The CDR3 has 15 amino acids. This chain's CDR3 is CASSLLWTEGDEQFF. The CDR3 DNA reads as TGTGCCAGCAGTTTACTTTGGACCGAGGGTGATGAGCAGTTCTTC.

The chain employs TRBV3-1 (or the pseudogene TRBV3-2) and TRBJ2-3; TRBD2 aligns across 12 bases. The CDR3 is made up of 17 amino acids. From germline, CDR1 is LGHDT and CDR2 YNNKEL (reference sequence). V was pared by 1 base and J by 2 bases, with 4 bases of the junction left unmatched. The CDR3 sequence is CASSQGGLAGYTDTQYF. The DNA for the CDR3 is TGTGCCAGCAGCCAAGGAGGACTAGCGGGGTACACAGATACGCAGTATTTT.

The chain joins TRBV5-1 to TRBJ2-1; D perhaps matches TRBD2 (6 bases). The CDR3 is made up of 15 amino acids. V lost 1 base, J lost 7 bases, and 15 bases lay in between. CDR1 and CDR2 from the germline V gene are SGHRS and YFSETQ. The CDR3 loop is CASSLTSINGNEQFF. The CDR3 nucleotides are TGCGCCAGCAGCTTGACTAGCATAAATGGGAATGAGCAGTTCTTC. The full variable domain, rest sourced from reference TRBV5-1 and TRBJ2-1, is KAGVTQTPRYLIKTRGQQVTLSCSPISGHRSVSWYQQTPGQGLQFLFEYFSETQRNKGNFPGRFSGRQFSNSRSEMNVSTLELGDSALYLCASSLTSINGNEQFFGPGTRLTVL.

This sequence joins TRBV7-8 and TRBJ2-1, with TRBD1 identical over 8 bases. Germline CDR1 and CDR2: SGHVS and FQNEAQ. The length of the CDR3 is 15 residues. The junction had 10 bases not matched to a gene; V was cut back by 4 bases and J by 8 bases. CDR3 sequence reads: CASSWAGQDSDEQFF. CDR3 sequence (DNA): TGTGCCAGCAGCTGGGCGGGACAGGATTCGGATGAGCAGTTCTTC.

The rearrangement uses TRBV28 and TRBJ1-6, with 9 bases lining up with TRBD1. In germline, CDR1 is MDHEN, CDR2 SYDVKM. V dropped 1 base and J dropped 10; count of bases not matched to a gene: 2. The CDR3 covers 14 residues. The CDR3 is CASSLLQGASPLHF. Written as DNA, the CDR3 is TGTGCCAGCAGTTTATTACAGGGGGCCTCACCCCTCCACTTT.

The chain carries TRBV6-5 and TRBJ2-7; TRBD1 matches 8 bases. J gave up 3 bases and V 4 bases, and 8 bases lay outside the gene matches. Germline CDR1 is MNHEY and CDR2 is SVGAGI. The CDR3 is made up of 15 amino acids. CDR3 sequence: CASSSPGQGIYEQYF. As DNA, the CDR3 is TGTGCCAGCAGTTCTCCCGGACAGGGCATCTACGAGCAGTACTTC.

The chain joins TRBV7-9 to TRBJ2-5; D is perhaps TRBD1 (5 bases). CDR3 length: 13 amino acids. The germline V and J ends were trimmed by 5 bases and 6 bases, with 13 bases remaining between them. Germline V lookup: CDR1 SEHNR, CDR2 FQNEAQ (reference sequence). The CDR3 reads CASSPQGRQTQYF. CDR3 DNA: TGTGCCAGCAGCCCCCAGGGTAGGCAGACCCAGTACTTC.

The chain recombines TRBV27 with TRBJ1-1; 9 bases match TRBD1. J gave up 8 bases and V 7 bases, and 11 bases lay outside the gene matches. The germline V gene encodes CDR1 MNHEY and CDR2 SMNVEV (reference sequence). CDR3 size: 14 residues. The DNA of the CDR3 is TGTGCCAGCACTCCGGGACAGGGCTACCTAGAAGCTTTCTTT. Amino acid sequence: CASTPGQGYLEAFF.

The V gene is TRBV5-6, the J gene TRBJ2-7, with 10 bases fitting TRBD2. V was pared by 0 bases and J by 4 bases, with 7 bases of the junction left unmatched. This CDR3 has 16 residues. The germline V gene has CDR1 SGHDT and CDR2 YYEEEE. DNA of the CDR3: TGTGCCAGCAGCTTGGATTTTAGCGGGAGGTCTTACGAGCAGTACTTC. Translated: CASSLDFSGRSYEQYF.

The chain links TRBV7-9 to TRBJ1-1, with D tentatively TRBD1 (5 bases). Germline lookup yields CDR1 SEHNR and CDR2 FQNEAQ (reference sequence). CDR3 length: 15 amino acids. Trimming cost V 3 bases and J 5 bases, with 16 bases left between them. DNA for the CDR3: TGTGCCAGCAGCTTTTTGAGCGGCGGGGGGACTGAAGCTTTCTTT. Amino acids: CASSFLSGGGTEAFF.

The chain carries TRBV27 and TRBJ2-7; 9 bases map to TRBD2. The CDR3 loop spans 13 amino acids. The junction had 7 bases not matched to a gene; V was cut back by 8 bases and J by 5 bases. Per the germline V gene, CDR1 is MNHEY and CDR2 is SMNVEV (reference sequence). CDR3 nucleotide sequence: TGTGCCAGCGGGGTAGCGGGAGATAACGAGCAGTACTTC. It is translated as CASGVAGDNEQYF.

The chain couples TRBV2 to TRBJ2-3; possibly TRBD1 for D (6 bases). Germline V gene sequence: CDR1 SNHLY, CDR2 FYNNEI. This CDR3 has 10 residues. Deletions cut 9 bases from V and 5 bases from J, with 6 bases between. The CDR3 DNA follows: TGTGCCAGAGGGGGAGATACGCAGTATTTT. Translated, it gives CARGGDTQYF.

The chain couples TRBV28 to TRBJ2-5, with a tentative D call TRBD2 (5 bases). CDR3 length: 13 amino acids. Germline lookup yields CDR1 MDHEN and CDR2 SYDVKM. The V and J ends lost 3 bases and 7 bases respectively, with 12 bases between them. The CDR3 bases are TGTGCCAGCAGTTTTCATTGGCGGGCGACCCAGTACTTC. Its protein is CASSFHWRATQYF.

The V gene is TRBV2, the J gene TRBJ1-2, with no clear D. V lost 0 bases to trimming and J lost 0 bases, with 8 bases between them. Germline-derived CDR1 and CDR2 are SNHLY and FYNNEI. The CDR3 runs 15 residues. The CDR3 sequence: CASSEAQAANYGYTF. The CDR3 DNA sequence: TGTGCCAGCAGTGAAGCCCAGGCAGCTAACTATGGCTACACCTTC.

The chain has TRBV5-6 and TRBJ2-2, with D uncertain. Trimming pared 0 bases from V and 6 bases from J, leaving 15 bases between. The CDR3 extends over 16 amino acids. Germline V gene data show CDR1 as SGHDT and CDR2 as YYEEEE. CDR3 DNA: TGTGCCAGCAGCTTGGGTCGGCTAGTTGTGGCCGGGGAGCTGTTTTTT. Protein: CASSLGRLVVAGELFF.

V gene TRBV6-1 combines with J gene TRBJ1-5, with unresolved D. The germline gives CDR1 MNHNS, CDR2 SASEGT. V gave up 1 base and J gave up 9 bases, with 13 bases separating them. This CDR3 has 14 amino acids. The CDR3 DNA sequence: TGTGCCAGCAGTGAAGATAGCGGGCTAAGGCCCCAGCATTTT. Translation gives CASSEDSGLRPQHF.

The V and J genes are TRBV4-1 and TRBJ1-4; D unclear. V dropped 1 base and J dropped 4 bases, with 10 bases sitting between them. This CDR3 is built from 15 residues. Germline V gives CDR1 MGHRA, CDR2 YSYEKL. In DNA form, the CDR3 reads TGCGCCAGCAGCCAAGTCGGCTCGGGTAATGAAAAACTGTTTTTT. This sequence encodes CASSQVGSGNEKLFF.

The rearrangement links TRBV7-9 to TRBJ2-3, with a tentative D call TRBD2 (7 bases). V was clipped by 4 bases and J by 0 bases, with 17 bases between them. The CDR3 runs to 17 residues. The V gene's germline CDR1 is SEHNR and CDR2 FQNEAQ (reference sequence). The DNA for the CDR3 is TGTGCCAGCAGCTCTTTGGGGGGGGCGATAAGCACAGATACGCAGTATTTT. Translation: CASSSLGGAISTDTQYF. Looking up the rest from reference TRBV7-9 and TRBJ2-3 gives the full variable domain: DTGVSQNPRHKITKRGQNVTFRCDPISEHNRLYWYRQTLGQGPEFLTYFQNEAQLEKSRLLSDRFSAERPKGSFSTLEIQRTEQGDSAMYLCASSSLGGAISTDTQYFGPGTRLTVL.

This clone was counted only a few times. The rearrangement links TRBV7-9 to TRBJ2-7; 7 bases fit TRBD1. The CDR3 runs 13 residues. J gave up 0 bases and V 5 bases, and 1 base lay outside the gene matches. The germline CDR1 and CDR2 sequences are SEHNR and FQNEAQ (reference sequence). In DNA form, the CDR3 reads TGTGCCAGCAGCGGGGACAGCTCCTACGAGCAGTACTTC. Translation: CASSGDSSYEQYF.

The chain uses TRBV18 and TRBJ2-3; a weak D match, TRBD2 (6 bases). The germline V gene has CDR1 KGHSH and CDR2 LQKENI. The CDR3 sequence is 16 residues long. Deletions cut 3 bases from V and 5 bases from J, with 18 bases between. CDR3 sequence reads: CASSPPGGWYQDTQYF. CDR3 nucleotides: TGTGCCAGCTCACCGCCCGGGGGTTGGTATCAAGATACGCAGTATTTT.

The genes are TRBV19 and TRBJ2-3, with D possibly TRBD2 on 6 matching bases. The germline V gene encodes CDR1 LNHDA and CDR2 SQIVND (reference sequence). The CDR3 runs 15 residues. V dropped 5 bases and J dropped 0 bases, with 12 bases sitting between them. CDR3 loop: CASSSLSGSTDTQYF. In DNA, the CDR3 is TGTGCCAGTAGTTCTCTAAGCGGGAGCACAGATACGCAGTATTTT.

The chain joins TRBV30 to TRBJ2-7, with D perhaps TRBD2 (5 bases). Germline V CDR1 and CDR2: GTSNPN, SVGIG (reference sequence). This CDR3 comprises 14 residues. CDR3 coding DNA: TGTGCGTATACCGAGGGCGGGTTCTCCTACGAGCAGTACTTC. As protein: CAYTEGGFSYEQYF.

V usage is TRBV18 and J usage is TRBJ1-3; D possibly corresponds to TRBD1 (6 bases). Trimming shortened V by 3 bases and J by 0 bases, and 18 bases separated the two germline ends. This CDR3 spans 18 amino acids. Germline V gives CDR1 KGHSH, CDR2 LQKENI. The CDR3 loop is CASSPVVGTGNSGNTIYF. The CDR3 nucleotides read TGTGCCAGCTCACCGGTAGTCGGTACAGGGAACTCTGGAAACACCATATATTTT.

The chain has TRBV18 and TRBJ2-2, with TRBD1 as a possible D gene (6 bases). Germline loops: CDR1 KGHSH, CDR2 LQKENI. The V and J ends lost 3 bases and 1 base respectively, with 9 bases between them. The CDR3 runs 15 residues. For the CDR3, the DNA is TGTGCCAGCTCACCCGGGACAATGAACACCGGGGAGCTGTTTTTT. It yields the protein CASSPGTMNTGELFF.